A selection of T cell receptor beta chains follows, all from one sample in a study of identical twins. TCRdb re-called the 5' RACE reads with MiXCR, one entry per CDR3 protein. Among about 240,000 distinct CDR3 sequences listed, roughly an eighth were seen once. The same data also contributed to another study, on yellow fever vaccine responses in identical twins.

Sequencing was performed on memory (CD45RO+) T cells sorted from blood. All receptors derive from a woman between 18 and 29 years old in good health. Both conserved end residues are part of each CDR3. The D gene is left open where the match is weak. Clone sizes are given selectively: once, few, many, or a class where the clone is expanded.

D: -
size: -
J: TRBJ1-1
V: TRBV7-2
DNA: TGTGCCAGCAGCTTGGTTTTTGGGGCTTTCTTT
CDR3: CASSLVFGAFF

D: TRBD2
size: -
J: TRBJ2-7
V: TRBV9
DNA: TGTGCCAGCAGCTCGACTAGCGGGAGGAACGAGCAGTACTTC
CDR3: CASSSTSGRNEQYF

D: TRBD2
size: -
J: TRBJ2-7
V: TRBV6-1
DNA: TGTGCCAGCAGACGAAAGACTAGCGGGACGAGAGAGCAGTACTTC
CDR3: CASRRKTSGTREQYF

D: -
size: few
J: TRBJ1-2
V: TRBV5-8
DNA: TGTGCCAGCAGCTTGGGTGGAAAGATCCTTAACTATGGCTACACCTTC
CDR3: CASSLGGKILNYGYTF

D: -
size: -
J: TRBJ2-1
V: TRBV6-5
DNA: TGTGCCAGCAGTTACCGTGGGACAGGGGGACTAGCGGAGTACAATGAGCAGTTCTTC
CDR3: CASSYRGTGGLAEYNEQFF

D: TRBD2
size: few
J: TRBJ2-2
V: TRBV5-1
DNA: TGCGCCAGCAGCCACTCTTCCTCGACTAGCGGGGGAAACACCGGGGAGCTGTTTTTT
CDR3: CASSHSSSTSGGNTGELFF

D: TRBD2
size: -
J: TRBJ2-1
V: TRBV7-8
DNA: TGTGCCAGCAGCCAGAGCGGGAGGGTCTACAATGAGCAGTTCTTC
CDR3: CASSQSGRVYNEQFF

D: -
size: few
J: TRBJ2-7
V: TRBV28
DNA: TGTGCCAGCAGTACAGGGCGGCAGAGCTCCTACGAGCAGTACTTC
CDR3: CASSTGRQSSYEQYF

D: -
size: -
J: TRBJ2-7
V: TRBV28
DNA: TGTGCCAGCAGTTTTGGGCAGGGGAGATACGAGCAGTACTTC
CDR3: CASSFGQGRYEQYF

D: -
size: -
J: TRBJ2-6
V: TRBV29-1
DNA: TGCAGCGTCGCTGACAGGGGGAAGGGCGGGAGGTCCGGGGCCAACGTCCTGACTTTC
CDR3: CSVADRGKGGRSGANVLTF

D: -
size: -
J: TRBJ2-7
V: TRBV5-6
DNA: TGTGCCAGCAGCTCCCGGTCGGGGGCCTACGAGCAGTACTTC
CDR3: CASSSRSGAYEQYF

D: -
size: few
J: TRBJ1-2
V: TRBV6-5
DNA: TGTGCCAGCAATTTAAGCCGATTTAACTATGGCTACACCTTC
CDR3: CASNLSRFNYGYTF

D: -
size: few
J: TRBJ2-7
V: TRBV20-1
DNA: TGCAGTGCTAGGAGTGCCTACCCGCACTTC
CDR3: CSARSAYPHF

D: -
size: -
J: TRBJ2-7
V: TRBV2
DNA: TGTGCCAGCGGGGGTGTGGGGTCCTACGAGCAGTACTTC
CDR3: CASGGVGSYEQYF

D: TRBD2
size: -
J: TRBJ2-1
V: TRBV5-4
DNA: TGTGCCAGCAGCTCGCTAACTAGCGGGGGGGCGACTGAGCAGTTCTTC
CDR3: CASSSLTSGGATEQFF

D: -
size: few
J: TRBJ2-1
V: TRBV6-1
DNA: TGTGCCAGCAGTGATATGGCGGGACGGTTCTTC
CDR3: CASSDMAGRFF

D: -
size: -
J: TRBJ2-4
V: TRBV11-2
DNA: TGTGCCAGCAGCTTAGACTGGACAGACACGAAACTAGCCAAAAACATTCAGTACTTC
CDR3: CASSLDWTDTKLAKNIQYF

D: TRBD2
size: few
J: TRBJ2-3
V: TRBV20-1
DNA: TGCAGTGCTACGGGGGGAACAGATACGCAGTATTTT
CDR3: CSATGGTDTQYF

D: -
size: few
J: TRBJ1-2
V: TRBV9
DNA: TGTGCCAGCAGCGTAGCGCGGACAGAGTATGGCTACACCTTC
CDR3: CASSVARTEYGYTF

D: -
size: -
J: TRBJ2-1
V: TRBV6-1
DNA: TGTGCCACAATGATTCAAAGGGGTTGGAGTACAGGTGAGCAGTTCTTC
CDR3: CATMIQRGWSTGEQFF

D: TRBD2
size: few
J: TRBJ2-3
V: TRBV25-1
DNA: TGTGCCAGCAGTCCAAGCGGGAGGCCTTCTAGCACAGATACGCAGTATTTT
CDR3: CASSPSGRPSSTDTQYF

D: TRBD1
size: -
J: TRBJ2-5
V: TRBV5-6
DNA: TGTGCCAGCATCACCGGGACAGGGGCGGGAAGAGGGACAGAGACCCTGTACTTC
CDR3: CASITGTGAGRGTETLYF

D: TRBD2
size: once
J: TRBJ2-2
V: TRBV6-5
DNA: TGTGCCTCGGGAGGGGAAACCGGGGAGCTGTTTTTT
CDR3: CASGGETGELFF

D: -
size: few
J: TRBJ1-6
V: TRBV5-1
DNA: TGCGCCAGCAGCGACTCAGGGAGTCCGAGTTCACCCCTCCACTTT
CDR3: CASSDSGSPSSPLHF

D: TRBD2
size: -
J: TRBJ2-2
V: TRBV12-3/TRBV12-4
DNA: TGTGCCAGCAGAGCTAGCGGGAGACACACCGGGGAGCTGTTTTTT
CDR3: CASRASGRHTGELFF

D: -
size: -
J: TRBJ1-6
V: TRBV20-1
DNA: TGCAGTGCGCCAACGACGACGGCCTCACCCCTCCACTTT
CDR3: CSAPTTTASPLHF

D: TRBD2
size: -
J: TRBJ2-2
V: TRBV20-1
DNA: TGCAGTGCTCTAGCGGGGATCACCGGGGAGCTGTTTTTT
CDR3: CSALAGITGELFF

D: -
size: -
J: TRBJ2-1
V: TRBV24-1
DNA: TGTGCCACCAGTGACCCTTTTGGGGGGCGCGGGGATGAGCAGTTCTTC
CDR3: CATSDPFGGRGDEQFF

D: TRBD1
size: few
J: TRBJ2-7
V: TRBV7-2
DNA: TGTGCCAGCACCCGAGCCCCCGGACAGGGCTACGAGCAGTACTTC
CDR3: CASTRAPGQGYEQYF

D: -
size: -
J: TRBJ2-1
V: TRBV24-1
DNA: TGTGCCACCAGTGACTCAGCCGGGACCGTCTCCTACAATGAGCAGTTCTTC
CDR3: CATSDSAGTVSYNEQFF

D: TRBD1
size: few
J: TRBJ1-4
V: TRBV30
DNA: TGTGCCTGCGTCACAGGGGGCATTGAAAAACTGTTTTTT
CDR3: CACVTGGIEKLFF

D: -
size: many
J: TRBJ2-7
V: TRBV7-3
DNA: TGTGCCAGCAGCTTCTCGACAGTTGGGAGCGAGCAGTACTTC
CDR3: CASSFSTVGSEQYF

D: -
size: -
J: TRBJ1-1
V: TRBV12-3/TRBV12-4
DNA: TGTGCCAGCAGTTTAGGGGGGGCTTTAGGATATTCCCTTGAAGCTTTCTTT
CDR3: CASSLGGALGYSLEAFF

D: TRBD2
size: -
J: TRBJ2-5
V: TRBV11-1
DNA: TGTGCCAGCGGACGGACTAGCGGGAGTAAGACCCAGTACTTC
CDR3: CASGRTSGSKTQYF

D: -
size: many
J: TRBJ2-1
V: TRBV7-9
DNA: TGTGCCAGCAGCAACGAGGACAACCCCCGCTCCTACAATGAGCAGTTCTTC
CDR3: CASSNEDNPRSYNEQFF

D: -
size: few
J: TRBJ2-1
V: TRBV6-5
DNA: TGTGCCAGCAGTTGGCAGGGCCGCGACAATGAGCAGTTCTTC
CDR3: CASSWQGRDNEQFF

D: -
size: many
J: TRBJ2-1
V: TRBV7-9
DNA: TGTGCCAGCAGCTTATCGTTCTGGGGCGAGCGCAATGAGCAGTTCTTC
CDR3: CASSLSFWGERNEQFF

D: -
size: few
J: TRBJ2-1
V: TRBV11-3
DNA: TGTGCCAGCAGCACTCGTCAAGCTTATTTGGGTGAGCAGTTCTTC
CDR3: CASSTRQAYLGEQFF